The present TCR beta chain was sequenced within a study of blood T cell repertoires in COVID-19. This clone was recorded only once. This table comes from immunoSEQ multiplex PCR, and its TCRdb copy is limited to in-frame clones, with some not included. The repertoire has 300,000 to 350,000 clones, about 83% of them found once; the top ten carry just under 3%. Germline-derived CDR1 and CDR2 are SGHAT and FQDESV (reference sequence). The CDR3 contains 13 residues. V gave up 5 bases and J gave up 10 bases, with 12 bases separating them. The sample consisted of peripheral blood. J is TRBJ1-6 and V is TRBV11-1; D unclear. The receptor was derived from a man aged 25 to 40 with active or convalescent COVID-19. CDR3 bases: TGTGCCAGCAGCCCGGAGGTAGGATCACCCCTCCACTTT. This translates into CASSPEVGSPLHF.